The entry that follows covers one T cell receptor beta chain sequence. Antigen unknown. Barcoded TCR alpha and TCR beta cDNA libraries with UMIs came from 5'RACE using constant-segment primers. Via MiXCR, TCRdb re-called the 5' RACE reads, giving one row per CDR3 protein. The table has approximately 250,000 distinct CDR3 sequences, 16% seen once; the top ten hold 22%. Trimming shortened V by 3 bases and J by 0 bases, and 11 bases separated the two germline ends. Germline V gives CDR1 DFQATT, CDR2 SNEGSKA (reference sequence). The CDR3 has 14 amino acids. This entry is derived from a study of T-cell memory formation after mild COVID-19. General study results and limits: Clones that contracted clustered mainly in CM and EM if CD4+ and in EMRA if CD8+. Day 15 to 85 contractors were CD4/CD8 balanced; later expanders leaned CD4+. A subset of responding clones appeared in pre-infection memory, suggesting cross-reactive memory joined.

The rearrangement joins TRBV20-1 to TRBJ1-1; D call uncertain. The receptor was isolated from a man younger than 35 who had mild COVID-19 (a few samples of this study predate the infection). Cell type and time point are not known. Sequencing was performed on PBMCs or a T cell subset sorted from them (not recorded which). The CDR3 is CSASRPLLNTEAFF. For the CDR3, the DNA is TGCAGTGCTAGCCGCCCACTCTTGAACACTGAAGCTTTCTTT.